This T cell receptor beta chain was sequenced during a study of identical twins (dated by TCRdb to 2016 to 2017). As for the study more broadly: The study deep-sequenced TCR alpha and beta repertoires from monozygotic twins, unrelated adults of various ages and cord blood to test whether fetal clonotypes persist. Replicate twin experiments were performed at different times using different library preparation protocols to rule out contamination. The paper's findings and limits, for the study overall: Because the same donors could not be followed over many years, the conclusions depended on cross-sectional statistical analysis. Compared with coincidental sharing between unrelated individuals, out-of-frame TCR alpha sequences shared between twins had an excess of sequences with low generation probability. Zero-insertion analyses could be partly confounded by invariant T cells such as MAIT and iNKT, though diverse VJ usage argued against such confounding for most clonotypes. Fewer insertions were carried by abundant cord blood beta clonotypes, a similar but weaker trend appeared in young adult naive repertoires, and no such trend appeared in memory repertoires. Excess twin sharing in beta out-of-frame sequences was weaker because fewer shared sequences lowered the signal-to-noise ratio. In monozygotic twins, recombination models systematically underestimated out-of-frame TCR alpha sharing, but the models matched the sharing seen between unrelated individuals.

The library was generated by 5' RACE. The sequencer listed for this sample is Illumina HiSeq 2000. A universal primer binding site was introduced by template switching, and a unique molecular identifier was present in the final cDNA, enabling accurate counting of TCR cDNA molecules. Specific primers in the conserved constant-segment region were used to synthesize first-strand cDNA for the TCR alpha and beta chains. To control for contamination, each cDNA library was double barcoded with a SMART-Mk sample barcode plus Illumina barcodes. Two successive PCR steps introduced TruSeq adapter sequences along with Illumina sample barcodes. The Illumina HiSeq platform was used with custom primers to sequence TCR alpha and beta cDNA libraries. The study's own analysis went as follows. Raw reads were processed with MiGEC to extract unique molecular identifiers, and MiXCR was used to determine CDR3 positions. Recombination models were inferred per individual with the repgenHMM and IGoR tools using an EM algorithm. Shared clonotypes were analyzed with the tcR package in R, and sharing was normalized by the product of cloneset sizes. To study raw recombination without the effects of thymic and clonal selection, out-of-frame nonproductive sequences were analyzed. TCRdb trimmed the raw reads at Q25, called clones with MiXCR and kept productive beta chains. Rows matching on CDR3 protein sequence are summarized as one entry with the most common DNA and genes. The V and J calls come from TCRdb's annotation, not from the publication. This sample has fewer than 250,000 distinct CDR3 sequences in its table, and about 15% of those were observed once. 35% to 50% of the sample goes to the ten largest clones.

This clonotype was picked up a small number of times. Its antigen target is currently unknown. Qualities for individual bases were not recorded, and no much larger clone is one base off. Every donor in the study was a healthy Caucasian. Three pairs of female monozygotic twins, all aged roughly 18 to 29 years, were included in the twin cohort. Positive isolation kits from Invitrogen were used to isolate the CD4+ and CD8+ T cell populations. Clipping removes 4 bases from V and 6 bases from J, with 4 as the unmatched junction base count. CDR1 and CDR2 are drawn from the germline V gene: SGHDT, YYEEEE. The cysteine opens and the phenylalanine closes a CDR3 of 12 amino acids. The sequence is cut down to CDR3 DNA, 36 bases in frame from base 1. Separately, the same data were catalogued under a study of T cells expressing NK-cell markers. The second paper further reports: Three sorted T-cell subsets (CD3+CD56+NKG2C+, CD3+CD56+NKG2C- and CD3+CD56-NKG2C+) from several donors had their TCR beta-chain repertoires profiled. Seven of the eight sequenced donors were HCMV-seropositive and one was HCMV-seronegative. To restrict sorting to alphabetaTCR-expressing T cells, an anti-gammadeltaTCR antibody was added in several experiments. In six or seven donors, the dominant CD3+CD56+NKG2C+ clonotypes ranked among the top 10 CD8+ clonotypes, making up roughly 1.0-7.0% of CD8+ T cells. Those dominant clonotypes were again the most abundant among CD3+CD56-NKG2C+ cells in several donors, at roughly 28.3-60.1%. Whether the expanded NKG2C-expressing T cell clones were specific for HCMV antigens was left unclear. The study sequenced eight donors, all healthy volunteers chosen at random: three men and five women. To determine HCMV serostatus, a commercial ELISA kit was used to detect HCMV-specific IgG in serum. MIGEC handled demultiplexing of the reads and grouping by UMI, while MiTCR was used to assemble and quantify clonotypes. To exclude erroneous sequences, only TCR cDNA sequences supported by at least two reads were retained. The tcR package was used for downstream repertoire analysis, and clonotypes were matched across fractions by CDR3 nucleotide sequence plus V segment. VDJmatch was used to annotate antigen specificity against VDJdb, with one amino acid substitution in CDR3 permitted.

The source material was CD8+ T cells sorted from blood. The chain uses TRBV5-6 and TRBJ2-7; 7 central bases correspond to TRBD1. This clonotype was obtained from a woman younger than 35 in good health. The DNA sequence is TGTGCCAGCAGCCCGACAGGGTTCGAGCAGTACTTC. Translated, it gives CASSPTGFEQYF.